The clone carrying this T cell receptor (beta chain) was counted between two and nine times. Its antigen is still unknown. This sample was included in a study of T-cell memory formation after mild COVID-19. The CDR3 runs to 14 residues. Germline assignment: CDR1 MNHEY and CDR2 SVGAGI. V was trimmed by 8 bases and J by 9 bases, leaving 17 bases between them. Study-level results: SARS-CoV-2 specificity was not confirmed for second-wave clones peaking on day 37.

MiXCR, run by TCRdb on the 5' RACE reads, gives a single entry per CDR3 protein. The table shows approximately 210,000 distinct CDR3 sequences, with around 25% occurring only once. This sequence originates from an adult woman who had mild COVID-19 (a few samples of this study predate the infection). Cell type and time point are not known. The chain employs TRBV6-5 and TRBJ1-6; possible D gene TRBD1, 6 bases. What was sequenced was PBMCs or a T cell subset sorted from them (not recorded which). The CDR3 loop reads CASRPGQGRSPLHF. CDR3 in DNA: TGTGCCAGCCGCCCAGGGCAGGGGCGTTCACCCCTCCACTTT.